Listed below are T cell receptor beta chains from one sample, sequenced in a study of T-cell memory formation after mild COVID-19. TCRdb reanalysed the 5' RACE reads using MiXCR and keeps one entry per CDR3 protein. The data contain more than 450,000 distinct CDR3 sequences, roughly 18% of them singletons. The sequenced sample was PBMCs or a T cell subset sorted from them (not recorded which). The receptor set was obtained from an adult woman who had mild COVID-19 (a few samples of this study predate the infection). Cell type and time point are not known. The CDR3 runs from the conserved cysteine through the conserved F or W. A D gene is named only where the DNA matches it firmly. Size is omitted from some rows. Given values are once, few, many or a class for expanded clones.

CDR3 DNA,CDR3 protein,V gene,D gene,clone size,J gene,CDR3 length
TGTGCCAGCAGCTTCCCCCGCCTGACCCAAACCGAAGCTTTCTTT,CASSFPRLTQTEAFF,TRBV7-2,-,-,TRBJ1-1,15
TGTGCCATCAGTGGCGTCCCAGATACGCAGTATTTT,CAISGVPDTQYF,TRBV10-3,-,few,TRBJ2-3,12
TGTGCCAGCAGTTTGATAGATACGCAGTATTTT,CASSLIDTQYF,TRBV7-2,-,many,TRBJ2-3,11
TGCAGCGTTGGCGGGCAGGGTAGAGAGACCCAGTACTTC,CSVGGQGRETQYF,TRBV29-1,-,few,TRBJ2-5,13
TGTGCCAGCAGCGTAAAAAAAATTCCTAGACTGAGTAATCAGCCCCAGCATTTT,CASSVKKIPRLSNQPQHF,TRBV9,-,-,TRBJ1-5,18
TGTGCCAGCAAACTGGGACAGACTAAAAACATTCAGTACTTC,CASKLGQTKNIQYF,TRBV2,TRBD1,-,TRBJ2-4,14
TGCAGTGCCCAACAACCGGGGACAGGGATCGCCTACGAGCAGTACTTC,CSAQQPGTGIAYEQYF,TRBV20-1,TRBD1,few,TRBJ2-7,16
TGTGCCAGCAGCCAAGCGGGAGCCAAAAACATTCAGTACTTC,CASSQAGAKNIQYF,TRBV3-1,-,many,TRBJ2-4,14
TGCAGCGTTGGGGGCGGCAATCAGCCCCAGCATTTT,CSVGGGNQPQHF,TRBV29-1,-,few,TRBJ1-5,12
TGTGCCAGCAGCTTAGCTGCGGGAGGCTATGGCTACACCTTC,CASSLAAGGYGYTF,TRBV7-2,-,-,TRBJ1-2,14
TGCGCCAGCAGCCAAGATCACACGGGAATAGACAAAGAGCAGTACTTC,CASSQDHTGIDKEQYF,TRBV4-3,-,few,TRBJ2-7,16
TGCAGCGTTGAACATTGGAGGGCTGGGGCCAACGTCCTGACTTTC,CSVEHWRAGANVLTF,TRBV29-1,-,few,TRBJ2-6,15
TGCGCCAGCAGCCAAGGGGGTGCGGCGGACTATGGCTACACCTTC,CASSQGGAADYGYTF,TRBV4-1,-,few,TRBJ1-2,15
TGTGCCAGCATCCACCGGGACAGGGGGCCCAACGAGCAGTACTTC,CASIHRDRGPNEQYF,TRBV7-2,TRBD1,few,TRBJ2-7,15
TGTGCCAGTACCCTGGGGGGACAGGTCTATGGCTACACCTTC,CASTLGGQVYGYTF,TRBV19,TRBD1,-,TRBJ1-2,14
TGCGCCAGCAGCGGGACTAGCGGGAGCATAGGAGATACGCAGTATTTT,CASSGTSGSIGDTQYF,TRBV5-1,TRBD2,-,TRBJ2-3,16
TGTGCCAGCAGTTTGCTAGCGGTCTACGAGCAGTACTTC,CASSLLAVYEQYF,TRBV12-3/TRBV12-4,TRBD2,few,TRBJ2-7,13
TGTGCCAGCAGCCCACTAGCGGGAATCACAGATACGCAGTATTTT,CASSPLAGITDTQYF,TRBV12-3/TRBV12-4,TRBD2,-,TRBJ2-3,15
TGTGCCAGCTCACCACAACAAGGGAGCGGAGATACGCAGTATTTT,CASSPQQGSGDTQYF,TRBV18,-,-,TRBJ2-3,15
TGTGCCAGCAGTTTATCGTTAAGACTAGCGGACACAGATACGCAGTATTTT,CASSLSLRLADTDTQYF,TRBV27,TRBD2,-,TRBJ2-3,17
TGTGCCACCAGTTCGACAGGGGCTAGCGAGCAGTACTTC,CATSSTGASEQYF,TRBV24-1,TRBD1,few,TRBJ2-7,13
TGTGCCAGCAGTCCTCAGGGGCGGGTGCACACTGAAGCTTTCTTT,CASSPQGRVHTEAFF,TRBV25-1,-,-,TRBJ1-1,15
TGTGCCAGCAGCTTAGCGGTGGGCCTCCGGGAGACCCAGTACTTC,CASSLAVGLRETQYF,TRBV7-9,-,-,TRBJ2-5,15
TGTGCCAGCAGCCACCCCCGTGAAAAACTGTTTTTT,CASSHPREKLFF,TRBV6-6,-,-,TRBJ1-4,12
TGTGCCAGCAGCCCTGGTCTTCCGGTTCACGAGCAGTACTTC,CASSPGLPVHEQYF,TRBV7-9,-,-,TRBJ2-7,14
TGTGCCAGCAGCCCTCAGGATTTCTACTATGGCTACACCTTC,CASSPQDFYYGYTF,TRBV12-3/TRBV12-4,-,-,TRBJ1-2,14
TGCAGTGCTAGGCCTGGGACGAACACCGGGGAGCTGTTTTTT,CSARPGTNTGELFF,TRBV20-1,-,few,TRBJ2-2,14
TGTGCCAGCAGTTCCGGGGCGGACCTCCACTATAATTCACCCCTCCACTTT,CASSSGADLHYNSPLHF,TRBV6-5,-,-,TRBJ1-6,17
TGCAGTCTTCAGACAGGGTCAACCTACGAGCAGTACTTC,CSLQTGSTYEQYF,TRBV20-1,TRBD1,-,TRBJ2-7,13
TGTGCCAGCAGTCTCATAGGGTCATATCAGCCCCAGCATTTT,CASSLIGSYQPQHF,TRBV12-3/TRBV12-4,-,once,TRBJ1-5,14
TGTGCCAGCAGCCTCGCCGGGGTGGGAAGTGAAAAACTGTTTTTT,CASSLAGVGSEKLFF,TRBV6-6,-,few,TRBJ1-4,15
TGTGCCAGCAGTTTACCAGGGACAGGGTACAATGAGCAGTTCTTC,CASSLPGTGYNEQFF,TRBV12-3/TRBV12-4,TRBD1,few,TRBJ2-1,15
TGTGCCTACGACCGGGACAGTCTTCCCCTCCACTTT,CAYDRDSLPLHF,TRBV30,TRBD1,-,TRBJ1-6,12
TGTGCCAGCTCACCACCCACTGGGCAGAGAGTGGAGCAGTTCTTC,CASSPPTGQRVEQFF,TRBV18,-,-,TRBJ2-1,15
TGTGCCATTACCGGGACTAGCGGGTCGAACACCGGGGAGCTGTTTTTT,CAITGTSGSNTGELFF,TRBV10-3,TRBD2,few,TRBJ2-2,16
TGTGCCTCCGGGAGGCGGGACAGGGGGGCTGGCTACACCTTC,CASGRRDRGAGYTF,TRBV5-6,TRBD1,few,TRBJ1-2,14
TGCAGTGCTTCGGATCAGCGACCACGGGGAGAGACCCAGTACTTC,CSASDQRPRGETQYF,TRBV20-1,-,-,TRBJ2-5,15
TGCGCCAGCAGCCAAGAGGGCACCGGGGGGGCCTCGTATACGCAGTATTTT,CASSQEGTGGASYTQYF,TRBV4-1,TRBD2,-,TRBJ2-3,17
TGTGCCAGCAGCCCCGGTACAGGGGGGACGGTGGAGACCCAGTACTTC,CASSPGTGGTVETQYF,TRBV7-3,TRBD1,-,TRBJ2-5,16
TGCGCCAGCAGCCAAGTGGAGACAGGGTCAAATGGCTACACCTTC,CASSQVETGSNGYTF,TRBV4-1,TRBD1,-,TRBJ1-2,15
TGTGCCAGCACCCTGGGCGGCACCGGGGAGCTGTTTTTT,CASTLGGTGELFF,TRBV3-1,-,-,TRBJ2-2,13
TGCGCCAGCAGCCAAGTCGGGCGGGACAATTCCTACGAGCAGTACTTC,CASSQVGRDNSYEQYF,TRBV4-1,-,-,TRBJ2-7,16
TGTGCCAGCAGCACCAGCGCGGGGGGATACAATGAGCAGTTCTTC,CASSTSAGGYNEQFF,TRBV3-1,TRBD2,-,TRBJ2-1,15
TGTGCCAGCAGCGAGACACTTAACTACGAGCAGTACTTC,CASSETLNYEQYF,TRBV25-1,-,few,TRBJ2-7,13
TGCAGCGCAAAGGACAGGAACACTGAAGCTTTCTTT,CSAKDRNTEAFF,TRBV29-1,-,-,TRBJ1-1,12
TGCAGCGTTGCTAGCGGAGGGGACGAGCAGTACTTC,CSVASGGDEQYF,TRBV29-1,TRBD2,-,TRBJ2-7,12
TGCGCCAGCAGCGACGACAGGGCGGCACCCCTCCACTTT,CASSDDRAAPLHF,TRBV5-1,TRBD1,-,TRBJ1-6,13
TGTGCCAGCAGCGGACCGGGACAGGGGGCTTACTCTGGAAACACCATATATTTT,CASSGPGQGAYSGNTIYF,TRBV7-6,TRBD1,-,TRBJ1-3,18
TGTGCCAGCAGTTTCGAGAGGAACACTGAAGCTTTCTTT,CASSFERNTEAFF,TRBV12-3/TRBV12-4,-,-,TRBJ1-1,13
TGTGCCAGCAGCTCCGACAGGGGGGAGTATCAGCCCCAGCATTTT,CASSSDRGEYQPQHF,TRBV7-2,TRBD1,-,TRBJ1-5,15
TGTGCCAGCAGCCAATCCCCCGGGGGGAGGGAGACCCAGTACTTC,CASSQSPGGRETQYF,TRBV4-2,TRBD2,-,TRBJ2-5,15
TGCGCCAGCAGCTTATCGGGGAGCTACACTGTCGGGGAGCTGTTTTTT,CASSLSGSYTVGELFF,TRBV5-1,-,-,TRBJ2-2,16